This T cell receptor (beta chain) was profiled in a study of blood T cell repertoires in COVID-19. As for the study in general: The United States, Italy and Spain supplied acute and convalescent COVID-19 samples.

Generated by immunoSEQ multiplex PCR, the TCRdb table keeps only in-frame clones and is missing some. The data contain roughly 93,000 clones, 87% of them seen just once; the ten biggest clones take up around 1%. V lost 5 bases and J lost 2; bases outside the gene matches: 8. This CDR3 region has 15 residues. Germline assignment: CDR1 MGHDK and CDR2 SYGVNS. The sequenced material came from peripheral blood. The sequence was collected from a human donor in a cohort sampled during active COVID-19. V usage is TRBV25-1 and J usage is TRBJ1-2, with 7 bases aligning to TRBD1. CDR3 sequence (DNA): TGTGCCAGCAGTCCCCGGGACAGATACAACTATGGCTACACCTTC. It codes for CASSPRDRYNYGYTF.